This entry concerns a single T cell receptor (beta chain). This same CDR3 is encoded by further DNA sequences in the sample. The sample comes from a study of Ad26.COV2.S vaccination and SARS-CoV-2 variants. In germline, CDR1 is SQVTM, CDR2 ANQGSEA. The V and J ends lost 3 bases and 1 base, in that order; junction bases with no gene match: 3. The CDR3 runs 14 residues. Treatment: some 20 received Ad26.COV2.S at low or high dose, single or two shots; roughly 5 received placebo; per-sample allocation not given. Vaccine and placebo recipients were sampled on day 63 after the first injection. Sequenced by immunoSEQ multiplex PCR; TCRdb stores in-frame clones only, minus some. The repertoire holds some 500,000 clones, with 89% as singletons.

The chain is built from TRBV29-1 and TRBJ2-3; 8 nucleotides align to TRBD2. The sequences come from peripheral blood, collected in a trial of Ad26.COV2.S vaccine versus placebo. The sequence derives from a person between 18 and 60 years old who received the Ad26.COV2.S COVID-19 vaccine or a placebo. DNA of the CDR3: TGCAGCGTTGACGGTAGCGGGGGCACAGATACGCAGTATTTT. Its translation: CSVDGSGGTDTQYF.